This T cell receptor beta chain was sequenced for a study of T cells after yellow fever vaccination. Study conclusions and caveats: High-abundance clonotypes from the bulk population could contaminate FACS-sorted repertoires.

UMIs and a universal primer site were added when TCR cDNA was made by 5'RACE template switching. MiXCR, run by TCRdb on the 5' RACE reads, gives a single entry per CDR3 protein. The sample has around 600,000 distinct CDR3 sequences, more than 9% seen once. This clonotype was seen only a few times. Its cognate antigen is unknown. Trimming at V came to 2 bases and at J to 9 bases, leaving 7 bases not matched to a gene. CDR3 length: 16 amino acids. The germline V gene has CDR1 SGHRS and CDR2 YFSETQ. The chain joins TRBV5-1 to TRBJ2-2; TRBD2 agrees at 13 bases. The material was PBMCs, obtained on the day of the yellow fever booster vaccination. The sequence came from a man in his thirties or forties who received the YFV17D yellow fever vaccine. CDR3 in amino acids: CASSFGGLAGERELFF. As DNA, the CDR3 is TGCGCCAGCAGCTTTGGCGGACTAGCGGGAGAGAGGGAGCTGTTTTTT. The whole variable domain, filled in from reference TRBV5-1 and TRBJ2-2, reads KAGVTQTPRYLIKTRGQQVTLSCSPISGHRSVSWYQQTPGQGLQFLFEYFSETQRNKGNFPGRFSGRQFSNSRSEMNVSTLELGDSALYLCASSFGGLAGERELFFGEGSRLTVL.